This T cell receptor (beta chain) was captured in a study of beta chain features in type 1 diabetes. The study, taken as a whole, reports: People with Type 1 diabetes carried modestly yet significantly shorter TCRB CDR3s in all four CD4+ subsets.

Reverse transcribing all isolated RNA meant expressed TCRB transcripts were sequenced. The data were produced by immunoSEQ multiplex PCR, yet TCRdb's version contains in-frame clones alone and is incomplete. The sample includes more than 95,000 clones, 15% to 20% of them seen just once. This clone was detected a few times. The antigen remains undetermined. The germline gives CDR1 MNHNY, CDR2 SVGAGI (reference sequence). V was trimmed by 5 bases and J by 4 bases, leaving 18 bases between them. The CDR3 has 15 amino acids. The sample taken for sequencing was central memory CD4+ T cells from blood. The chain uses TRBV6-6 and TRBJ2-7, with D possibly TRBD2 on 6 matching bases. The sequence was obtained from a man aged 18-30 years with type 1 diabetes. The CDR3 DNA is TGTGCCAGCAGTCGGGACGGGGGTGCCGCGTACGAGCAGTACTTC. It specifies CASSRDGGAAYEQYF.